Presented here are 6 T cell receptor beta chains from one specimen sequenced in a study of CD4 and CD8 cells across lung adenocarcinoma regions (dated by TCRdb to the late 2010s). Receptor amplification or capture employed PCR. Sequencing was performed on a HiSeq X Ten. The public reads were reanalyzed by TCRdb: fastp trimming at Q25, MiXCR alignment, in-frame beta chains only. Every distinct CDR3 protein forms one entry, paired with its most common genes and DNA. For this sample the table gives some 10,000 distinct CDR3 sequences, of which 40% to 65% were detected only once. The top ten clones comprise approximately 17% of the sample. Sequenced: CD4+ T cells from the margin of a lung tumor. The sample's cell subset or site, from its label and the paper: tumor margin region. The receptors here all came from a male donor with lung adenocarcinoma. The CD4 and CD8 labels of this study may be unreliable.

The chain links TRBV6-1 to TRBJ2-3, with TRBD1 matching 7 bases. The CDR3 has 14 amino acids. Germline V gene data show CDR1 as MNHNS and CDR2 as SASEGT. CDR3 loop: CAGSEGTDPDTQYF. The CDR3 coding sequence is TGTGCGGGCAGTGAAGGGACAGACCCAGATACGCAGTATTTT.

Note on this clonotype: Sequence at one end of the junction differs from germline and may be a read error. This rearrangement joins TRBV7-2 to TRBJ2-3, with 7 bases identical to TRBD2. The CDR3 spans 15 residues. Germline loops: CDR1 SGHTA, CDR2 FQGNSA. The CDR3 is CASSSGLGGKNTQYF. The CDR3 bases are TGTGCCAGCAGCTCCGGGCTGGGGGGGAAAAATACGCAGTACTTT. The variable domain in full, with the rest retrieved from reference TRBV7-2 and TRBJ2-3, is GAGVSQSPSNKVTEKGKDVELRCDPISGHTALYWYRQSLGQGLEFLIYFQGNSAPDKSGLPSDRFSAERTGGSVSTLTIQRTQQEDSAVYLCASSSGLGGKNTQYFGPGTRLTVL.

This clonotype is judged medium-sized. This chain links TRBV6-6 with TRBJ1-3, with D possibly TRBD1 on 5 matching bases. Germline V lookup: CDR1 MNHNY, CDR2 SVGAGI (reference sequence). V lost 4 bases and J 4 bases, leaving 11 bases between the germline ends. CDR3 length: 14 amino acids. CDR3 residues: CASSSGGAGNTIYF. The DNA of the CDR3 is TGTGCCAGCAGTTCGGGGGGAGCGGGAAACACCATATATTTT.

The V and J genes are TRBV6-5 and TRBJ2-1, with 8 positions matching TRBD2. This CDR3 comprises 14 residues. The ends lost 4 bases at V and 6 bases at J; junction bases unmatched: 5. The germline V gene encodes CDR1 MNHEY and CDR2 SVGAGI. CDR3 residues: CASSSSGGTNEQFF. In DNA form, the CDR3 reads TGTGCCAGCAGTTCCTCGGGAGGGACCAATGAGCAGTTCTTC.

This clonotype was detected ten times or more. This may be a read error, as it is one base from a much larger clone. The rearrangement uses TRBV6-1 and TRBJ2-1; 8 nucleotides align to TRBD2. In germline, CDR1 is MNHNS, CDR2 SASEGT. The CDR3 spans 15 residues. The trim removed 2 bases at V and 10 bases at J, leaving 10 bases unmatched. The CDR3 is CASSESGGSSYEQFF. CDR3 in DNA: TGTGCCAGCAGTGAATCGGGAGGGAGCTCCTACGAGCAGTTCTTC.

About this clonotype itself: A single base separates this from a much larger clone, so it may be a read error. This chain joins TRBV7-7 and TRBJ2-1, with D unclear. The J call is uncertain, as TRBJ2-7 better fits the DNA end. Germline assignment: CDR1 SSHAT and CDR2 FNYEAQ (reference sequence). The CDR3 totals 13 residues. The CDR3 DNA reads TGTGCCAGCAGCCAAGGGCGCTACAATGAGCAGTACTTC. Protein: CASSQGRYNEQYF.